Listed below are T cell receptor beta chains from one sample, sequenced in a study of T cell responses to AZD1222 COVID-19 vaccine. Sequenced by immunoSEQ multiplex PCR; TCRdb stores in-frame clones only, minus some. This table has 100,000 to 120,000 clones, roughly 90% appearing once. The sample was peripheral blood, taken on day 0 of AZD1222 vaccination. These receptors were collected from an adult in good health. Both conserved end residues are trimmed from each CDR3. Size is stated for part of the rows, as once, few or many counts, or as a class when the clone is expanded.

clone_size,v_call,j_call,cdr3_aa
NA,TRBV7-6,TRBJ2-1,ASSWSGGANNEQF
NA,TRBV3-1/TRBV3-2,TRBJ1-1,ASSQEGRTEAF
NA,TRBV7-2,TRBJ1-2,ASSAGQYYGYT
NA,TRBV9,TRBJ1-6,ASSNRDSNSPLH
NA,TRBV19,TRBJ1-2,ASTEDRIGYT
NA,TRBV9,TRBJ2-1,ASSEGTSGMDEQF
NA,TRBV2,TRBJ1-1,ASTVVRGMYTEAF
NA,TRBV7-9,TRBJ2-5,ASSFGTGQETQY
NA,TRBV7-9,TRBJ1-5,ASSSATGGVPQH
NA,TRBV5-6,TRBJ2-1,ASSLGAGIGNEQF
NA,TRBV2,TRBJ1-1,ASRAVGPTEAF
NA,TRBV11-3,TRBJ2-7,ASSNRVNYEQY
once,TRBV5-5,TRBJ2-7,ASSSPVVGHEQY
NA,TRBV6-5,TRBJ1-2,ASRIPEGYGYT
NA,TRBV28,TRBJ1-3,ASSTYNTIY
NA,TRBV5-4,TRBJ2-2,ASSLDSTNTGELF
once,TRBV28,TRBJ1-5,ASSPLSNQPQH
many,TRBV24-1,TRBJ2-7,ATAFGERDEQY
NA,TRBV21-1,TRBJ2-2,ASSNPGSRVTNTGELF
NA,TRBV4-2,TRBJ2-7,ASSPGTSGSAYEQY
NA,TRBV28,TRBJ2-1,ASSYSNEQF
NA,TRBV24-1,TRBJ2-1,ATSDRSSGGLNEQF
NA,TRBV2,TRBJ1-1,ASSEVVGSGTEAF
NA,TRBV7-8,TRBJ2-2,ASSLFGTGELF
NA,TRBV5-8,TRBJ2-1,ASSLELNEQF
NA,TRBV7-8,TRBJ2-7,ASSHTSGLHEQY
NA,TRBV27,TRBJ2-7,ASGTSGSYEQY
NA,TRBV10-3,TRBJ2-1,ASRTGGRLEQF
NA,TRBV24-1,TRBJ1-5,ATSDGTSYWQPQH
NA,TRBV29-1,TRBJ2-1,SVEGAGRPISYNEQF
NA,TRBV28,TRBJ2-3,ASSFLAGTTDTQY
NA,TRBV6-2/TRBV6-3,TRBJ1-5,ASSYGGGNQPQH
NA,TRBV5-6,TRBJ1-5,ASSLFVSGQPQH
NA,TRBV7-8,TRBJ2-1,ASSLGDRGVDEQF
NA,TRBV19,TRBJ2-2,ASSPRNTGELF
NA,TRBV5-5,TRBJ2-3,ASSSIAGPTDTQY
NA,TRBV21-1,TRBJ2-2,ASSKVKGGSTGELF
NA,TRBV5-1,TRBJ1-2,ATSTGGTGYT
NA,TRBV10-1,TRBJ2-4,ASSPGPTSNIQY
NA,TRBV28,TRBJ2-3,ASSVSTDTQY
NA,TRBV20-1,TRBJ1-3,SASVQSGNTIY
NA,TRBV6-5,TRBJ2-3,ASSYSYRGGDTQY
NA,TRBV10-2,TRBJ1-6,ASSDAGLSSYNSPLH
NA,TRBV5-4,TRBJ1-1,ASSTEGGDTEAF
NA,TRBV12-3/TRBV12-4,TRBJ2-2,ASMRRPGELF
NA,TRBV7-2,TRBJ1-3,ASRAQGAGNTIY
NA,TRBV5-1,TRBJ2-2,ASSASVGELF
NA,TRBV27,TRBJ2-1,ASSRGVAGVTYNEQF
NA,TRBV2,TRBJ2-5,ASSDPLTGRETQY
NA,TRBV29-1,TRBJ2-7,SVHSDRGFSYEQY